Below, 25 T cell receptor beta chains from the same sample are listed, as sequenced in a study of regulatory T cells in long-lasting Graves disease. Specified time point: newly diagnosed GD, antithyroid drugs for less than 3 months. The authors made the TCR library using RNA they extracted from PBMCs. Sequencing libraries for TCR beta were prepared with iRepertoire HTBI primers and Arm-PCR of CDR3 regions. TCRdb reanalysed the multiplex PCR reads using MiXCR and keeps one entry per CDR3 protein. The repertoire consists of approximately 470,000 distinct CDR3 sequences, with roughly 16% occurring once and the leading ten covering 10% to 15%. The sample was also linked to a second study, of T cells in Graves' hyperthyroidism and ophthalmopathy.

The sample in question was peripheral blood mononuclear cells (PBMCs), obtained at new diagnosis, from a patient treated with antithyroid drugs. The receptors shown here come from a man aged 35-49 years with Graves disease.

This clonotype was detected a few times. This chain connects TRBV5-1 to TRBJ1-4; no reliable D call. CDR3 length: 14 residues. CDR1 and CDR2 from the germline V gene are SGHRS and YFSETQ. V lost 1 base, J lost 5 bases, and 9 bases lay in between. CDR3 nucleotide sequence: TGCGCCAGCAGCTTGAACGCTGACAATGAAAAACTGTTTTTT. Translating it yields CASSLNADNEKLFF.

CDR3 protein: CASSYRRPDGGGLSNQPQHF. CDR3 coding DNA: TGTGCCAGCAGTTACCGACGGCCCGACGGAGGGGGGCTGAGCAATCAGCCCCAGCATTTT. J is TRBJ1-5 and V is TRBV6-5; a possible D gene is TRBD1 (6 bases). The CDR3 sequence is 20 residues long. V dropped 2 bases and J dropped 1 base, with 24 bases sitting between them. Germline V CDR1 and CDR2: MNHEY, SVGAGI.

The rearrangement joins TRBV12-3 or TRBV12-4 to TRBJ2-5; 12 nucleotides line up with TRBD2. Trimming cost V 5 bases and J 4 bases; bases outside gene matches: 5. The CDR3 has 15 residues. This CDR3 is CASSKTSGSRETQYF. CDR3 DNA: TGTGCCAGCAGTAAGACTAGCGGGAGTCGAGAGACCCAGTACTTC.

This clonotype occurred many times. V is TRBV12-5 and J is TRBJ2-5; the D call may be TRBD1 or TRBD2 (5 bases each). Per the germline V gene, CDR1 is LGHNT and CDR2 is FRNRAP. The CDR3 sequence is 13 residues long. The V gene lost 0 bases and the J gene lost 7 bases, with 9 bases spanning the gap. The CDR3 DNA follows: TGTGCTAGTGGTTTGGTCCGAGGGGTGACCCAGTACTTC. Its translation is CASGLVRGVTQYF.

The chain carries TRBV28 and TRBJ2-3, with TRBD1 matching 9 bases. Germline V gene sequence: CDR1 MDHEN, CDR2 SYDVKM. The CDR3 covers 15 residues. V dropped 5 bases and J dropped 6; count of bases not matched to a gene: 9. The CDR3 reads CASSVQQGASDTQYF. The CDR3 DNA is TGTGCCAGCAGTGTCCAACAGGGGGCGTCGGATACGCAGTATTTT.

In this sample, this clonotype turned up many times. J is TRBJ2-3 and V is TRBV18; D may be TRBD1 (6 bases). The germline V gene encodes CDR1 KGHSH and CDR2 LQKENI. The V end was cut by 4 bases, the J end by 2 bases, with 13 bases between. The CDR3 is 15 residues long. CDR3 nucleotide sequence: TGTGCCAGCTCACAGCTACAGGGTTCCACAGATACGCAGTATTTT. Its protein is CASSQLQGSTDTQYF.

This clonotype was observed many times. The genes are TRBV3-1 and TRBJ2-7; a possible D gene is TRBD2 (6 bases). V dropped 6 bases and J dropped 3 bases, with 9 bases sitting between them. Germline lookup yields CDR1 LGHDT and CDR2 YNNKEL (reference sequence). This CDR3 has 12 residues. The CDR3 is CASSRDFYEQYF. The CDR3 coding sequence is TGTGCCAGCAGTCGGGACTTCTACGAGCAGTACTTC.

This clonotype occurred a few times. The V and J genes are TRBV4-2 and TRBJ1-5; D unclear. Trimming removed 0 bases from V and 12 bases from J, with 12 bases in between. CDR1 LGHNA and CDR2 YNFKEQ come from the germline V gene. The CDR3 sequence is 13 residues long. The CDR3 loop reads CASSQDIATNQHF. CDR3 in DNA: TGTGCCAGCAGCCAAGATATCGCGACCAACCAGCATTTT.

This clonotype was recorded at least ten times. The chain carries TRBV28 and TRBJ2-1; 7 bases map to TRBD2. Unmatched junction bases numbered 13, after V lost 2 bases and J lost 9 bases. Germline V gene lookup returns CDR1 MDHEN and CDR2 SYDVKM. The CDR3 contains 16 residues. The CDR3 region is CASSLGSSGLPPEQFF. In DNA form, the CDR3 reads TGTGCCAGCAGTTTAGGGAGTAGCGGGCTCCCCCCTGAGCAGTTCTTC.

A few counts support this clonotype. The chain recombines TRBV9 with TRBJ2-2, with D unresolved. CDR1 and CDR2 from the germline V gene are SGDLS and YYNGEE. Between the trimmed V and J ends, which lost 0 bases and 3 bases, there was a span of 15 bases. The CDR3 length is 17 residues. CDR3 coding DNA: TGTGCCAGCAGCGTAGAGGGCGGTGATACCTACACCGGGGAGCTGTTTTTT. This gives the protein CASSVEGGDTYTGELFF.

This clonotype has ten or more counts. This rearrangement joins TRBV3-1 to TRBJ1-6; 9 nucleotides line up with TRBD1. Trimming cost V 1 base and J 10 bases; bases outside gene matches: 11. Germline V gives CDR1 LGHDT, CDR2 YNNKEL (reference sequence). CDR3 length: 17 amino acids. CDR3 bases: TGTGCCAGCAGCCAAGGGGACAGGGCCTTGCTGGGATCACCCCTCCACTTT. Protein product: CASSQGDRALLGSPLHF.

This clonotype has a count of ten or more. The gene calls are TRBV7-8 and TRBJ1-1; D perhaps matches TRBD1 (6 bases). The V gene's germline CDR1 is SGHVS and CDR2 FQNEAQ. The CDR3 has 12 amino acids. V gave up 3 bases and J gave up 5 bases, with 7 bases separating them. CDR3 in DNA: TGTGCCAGCAGCTTCGGACAGACTGAAGCTTTCTTT. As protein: CASSFGQTEAFF.

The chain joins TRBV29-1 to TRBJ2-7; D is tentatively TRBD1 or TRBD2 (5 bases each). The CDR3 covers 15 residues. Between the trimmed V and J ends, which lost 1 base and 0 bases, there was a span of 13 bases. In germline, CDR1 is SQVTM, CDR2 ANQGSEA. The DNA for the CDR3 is TGCAGCGTTGAAGGTGGGGACCGCAGCTCCTACGAGCAGTACTTC. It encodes CSVEGGDRSSYEQYF.

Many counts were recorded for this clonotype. CDR3 coding DNA: TGTGCCACCAGTGATTCGACTAGCGGGAGTCTTAATGAGCAGTTCTTC. Its protein product is CATSDSTSGSLNEQFF. The gene calls are TRBV24-1 and TRBJ2-1, with 12 nucleotides matching TRBD2. Germline lookup yields CDR1 KGHDR and CDR2 SFDVKD. With V trimmed by 2 bases and J by 7 bases, 5 bases remained unmatched. The CDR3 has 16 residues.

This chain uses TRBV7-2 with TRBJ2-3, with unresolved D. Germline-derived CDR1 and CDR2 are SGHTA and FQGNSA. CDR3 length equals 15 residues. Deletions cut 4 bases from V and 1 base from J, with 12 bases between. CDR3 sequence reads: CASSSQAIGTDTQYF. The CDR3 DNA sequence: TGTGCCAGCAGCTCCCAGGCGATCGGCACAGATACGCAGTATTTT. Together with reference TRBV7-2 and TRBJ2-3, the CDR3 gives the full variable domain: GAGVSQSPSNKVTEKGKDVELRCDPISGHTALYWYRQSLGQGLEFLIYFQGNSAPDKSGLPSDRFSAERTGGSVSTLTIQRTQQEDSAVYLCASSSQAIGTDTQYFGPGTRLTVL.

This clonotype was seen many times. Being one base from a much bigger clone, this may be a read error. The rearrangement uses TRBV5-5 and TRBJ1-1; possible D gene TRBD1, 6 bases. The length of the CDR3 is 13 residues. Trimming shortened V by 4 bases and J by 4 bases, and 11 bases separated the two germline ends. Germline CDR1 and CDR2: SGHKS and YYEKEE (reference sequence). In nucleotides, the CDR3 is TGTGCCAGCAGCATAGGGGGGAGCACTGAAGCTTTCTTT. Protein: CASSIGGSTEAFF.

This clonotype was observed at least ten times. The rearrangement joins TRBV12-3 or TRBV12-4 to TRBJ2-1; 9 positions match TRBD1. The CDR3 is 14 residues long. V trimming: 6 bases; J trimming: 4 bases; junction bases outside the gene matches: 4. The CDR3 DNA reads TGTGCCAGCAGAACCGGGACAGGGTACAATGAGCAGTTCTTC. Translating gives CASRTGTGYNEQFF.

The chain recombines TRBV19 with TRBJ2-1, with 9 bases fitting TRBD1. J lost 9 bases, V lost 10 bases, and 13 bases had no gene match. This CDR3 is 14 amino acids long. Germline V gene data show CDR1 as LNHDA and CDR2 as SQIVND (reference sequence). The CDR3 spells CATIGTGSGSEQFF. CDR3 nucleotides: TGTGCCACCATAGGGACAGGGTCTGGGAGTGAGCAGTTCTTC.

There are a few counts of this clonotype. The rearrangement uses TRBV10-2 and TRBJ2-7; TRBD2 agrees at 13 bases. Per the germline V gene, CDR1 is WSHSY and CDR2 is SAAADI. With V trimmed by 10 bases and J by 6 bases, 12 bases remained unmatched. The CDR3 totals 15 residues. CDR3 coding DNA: TGCGCCACTCAAGCCGGGACTAGCGGGAAAGGCGAGCAGTACTTC. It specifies CATQAGTSGKGEQYF.

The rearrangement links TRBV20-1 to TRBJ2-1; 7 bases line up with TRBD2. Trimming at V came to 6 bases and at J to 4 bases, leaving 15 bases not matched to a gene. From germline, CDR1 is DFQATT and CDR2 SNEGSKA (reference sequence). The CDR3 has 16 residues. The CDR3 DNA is TGCAGTGCCCCCGAGGATATTAGCGGGCTTTACAATGAGCAGTTCTTC. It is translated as CSAPEDISGLYNEQFF.

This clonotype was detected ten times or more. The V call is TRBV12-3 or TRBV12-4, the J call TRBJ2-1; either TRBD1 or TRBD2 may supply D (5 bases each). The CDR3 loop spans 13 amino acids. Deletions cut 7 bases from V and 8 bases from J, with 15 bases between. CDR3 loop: CASKGAWGDEQFF. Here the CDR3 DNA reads TGTGCCAGCAAAGGGGCCTGGGGAGATGAGCAGTTCTTC.

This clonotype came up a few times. As DNA, the CDR3 is TGCGCCAGCAGCGGGAGGGACAGTTATTCACCCCTCCACTTT. Translation gives CASSGRDSYSPLHF. This chain links TRBV4-1 with TRBJ1-6; 7 nucleotides match TRBD1. The CDR3 has 14 residues. Germline CDR1 and CDR2: MGHRA and YSYEKL. After removal of 5 bases from V and 8 bases from J, the junction contained 6 bases not matched to a gene.

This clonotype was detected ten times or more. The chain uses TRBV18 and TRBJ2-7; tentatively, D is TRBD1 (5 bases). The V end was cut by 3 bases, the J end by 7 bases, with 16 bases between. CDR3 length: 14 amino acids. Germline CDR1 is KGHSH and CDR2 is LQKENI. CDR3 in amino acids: CASSPKPGNEEQYF. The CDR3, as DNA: TGTGCCAGCTCACCGAAACCAGGGAATGAGGAGCAGTACTTC. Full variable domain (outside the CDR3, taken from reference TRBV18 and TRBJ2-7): NAGVMQNPRHLVRRRGQEARLRCSPMKGHSHVYWYRQLPEEGLKFMVYLQKENIIDESGMPKERFSAEFPKEGPSILRIQQVVRGDSAAYFCASSPKPGNEEQYFGPGTRLTVT.

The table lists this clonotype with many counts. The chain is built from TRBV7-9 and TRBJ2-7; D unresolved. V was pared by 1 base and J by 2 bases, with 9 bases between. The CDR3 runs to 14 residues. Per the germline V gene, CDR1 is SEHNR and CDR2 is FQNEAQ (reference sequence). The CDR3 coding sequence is TGTGCCAGCAGCTTAGTTGGAACCCCCTACGAGCAGTACTTC. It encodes CASSLVGTPYEQYF.

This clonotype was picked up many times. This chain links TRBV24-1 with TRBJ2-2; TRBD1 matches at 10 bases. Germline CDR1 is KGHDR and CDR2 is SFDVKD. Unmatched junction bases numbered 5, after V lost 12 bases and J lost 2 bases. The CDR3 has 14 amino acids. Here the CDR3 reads CAPRDRGNTGELFF. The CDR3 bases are TGTGCCCCCCGGGACAGGGGCAACACCGGGGAGCTGTTTTTT.